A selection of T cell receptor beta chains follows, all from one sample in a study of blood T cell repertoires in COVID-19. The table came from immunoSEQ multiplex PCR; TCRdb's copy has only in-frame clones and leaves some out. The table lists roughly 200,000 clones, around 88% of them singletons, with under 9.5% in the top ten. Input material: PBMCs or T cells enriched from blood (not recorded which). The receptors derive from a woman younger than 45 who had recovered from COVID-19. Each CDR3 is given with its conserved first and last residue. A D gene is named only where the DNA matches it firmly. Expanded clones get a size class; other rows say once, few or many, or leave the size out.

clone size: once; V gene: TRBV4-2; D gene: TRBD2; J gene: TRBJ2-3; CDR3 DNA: TGTGCCAGCAGCCGAAGGGCGGGAGGACCCACAGATACGCAGTATTTT; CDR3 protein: CASSRRAGGPTDTQYF
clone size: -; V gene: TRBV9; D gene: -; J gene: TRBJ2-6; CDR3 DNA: TGTGCCAGCAGCCCTCGCCTCCCTAACTCTGGGGCCAACGTCCTGACTTTC; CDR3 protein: CASSPRLPNSGANVLTF
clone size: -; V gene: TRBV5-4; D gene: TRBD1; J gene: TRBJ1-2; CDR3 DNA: TGTGCCAGCAGCACAGGGACAGCAAATAGCTATGGCTACACCTTC; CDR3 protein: CASSTGTANSYGYTF
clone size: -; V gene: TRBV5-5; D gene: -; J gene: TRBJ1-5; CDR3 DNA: TGTGCCAGCAGCGGGGGGAATAGCAATCAGCCCCAGCATTTT; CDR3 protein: CASSGGNSNQPQHF
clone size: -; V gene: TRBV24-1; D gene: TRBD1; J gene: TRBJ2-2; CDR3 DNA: TGTGCCACCAGTGATACCGGGACAGGGGTCCCCGGGGAGCTGTTTTTT; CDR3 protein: CATSDTGTGVPGELFF
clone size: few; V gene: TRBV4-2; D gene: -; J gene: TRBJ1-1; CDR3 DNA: TGTGCCAGCAGCCAGGAAAGTCATGGAGGGCGGGACACTGAAGCTTTCTTT; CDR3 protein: CASSQESHGGRDTEAFF
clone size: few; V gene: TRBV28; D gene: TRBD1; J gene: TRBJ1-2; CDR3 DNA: TGTGCCAGCAGTCCCACAGGGGTGTGGAATGGCTACACCTTC; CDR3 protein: CASSPTGVWNGYTF
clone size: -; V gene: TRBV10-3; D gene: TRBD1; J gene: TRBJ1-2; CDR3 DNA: TGTGCCATCAGTTTTTCGACAGGGGGGATCGGAATGGACTATGGCTACACCTTC; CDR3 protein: CAISFSTGGIGMDYGYTF
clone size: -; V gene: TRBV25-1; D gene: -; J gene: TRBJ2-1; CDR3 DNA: TGTGCCAGCAGCCTGAATGAGCAGTTCTTC; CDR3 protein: CASSLNEQFF
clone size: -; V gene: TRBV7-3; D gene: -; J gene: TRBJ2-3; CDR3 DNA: TGTGCCAGCAGCCTCCAGGGTGCAGATACGCAGTATTTT; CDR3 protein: CASSLQGADTQYF
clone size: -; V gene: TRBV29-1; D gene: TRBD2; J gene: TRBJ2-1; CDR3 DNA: TGCAGCGCACGACTAGCGGGACAGAACAATGAGCAGTTCTTC; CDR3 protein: CSARLAGQNNEQFF
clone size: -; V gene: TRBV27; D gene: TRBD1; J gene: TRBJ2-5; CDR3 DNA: TGTGCCAGCAGTCCCCACAGGGGGCTGTCGGAGACCCAGTACTTC; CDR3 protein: CASSPHRGLSETQYF
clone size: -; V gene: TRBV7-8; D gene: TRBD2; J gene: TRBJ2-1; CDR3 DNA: TGTGCCAGCAGCTTAGTTTGGGGACTAGTCAGACCGCAATTCAATGAGCAGTTCTTC; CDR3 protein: CASSLVWGLVRPQFNEQFF
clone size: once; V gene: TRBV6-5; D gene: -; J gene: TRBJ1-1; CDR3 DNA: TGTGCCAGCAGGAGAATTTTGAACACTGAAGCTTTCTTT; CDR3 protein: CASRRILNTEAFF
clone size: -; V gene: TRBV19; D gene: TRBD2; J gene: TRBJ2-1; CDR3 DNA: TGTGCCAGTAGTATAGAGGGCCTGGGGGGGAGCTCCTACAATGAGCAGTTCTTC; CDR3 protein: CASSIEGLGGSSYNEQFF
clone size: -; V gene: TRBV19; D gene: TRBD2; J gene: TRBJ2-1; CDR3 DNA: TGTGCCAGCCCTCGGGTAGCGGGACACGATGAGCAGTTCTTC; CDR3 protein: CASPRVAGHDEQFF
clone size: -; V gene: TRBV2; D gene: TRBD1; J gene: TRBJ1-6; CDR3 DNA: TGTGCCAGCAGCTCGGGACAGGTCAGCTCCTATAATTCACCCCTCCACTTT; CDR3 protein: CASSSGQVSSYNSPLHF
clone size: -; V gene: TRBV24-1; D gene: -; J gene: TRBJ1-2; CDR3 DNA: TGTGCCACCAGTGCTGTTAACTATGGCTACACCTTC; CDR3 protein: CATSAVNYGYTF
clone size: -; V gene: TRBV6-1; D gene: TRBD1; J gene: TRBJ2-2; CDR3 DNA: TGTGCCAGCAGTGAACCCCCAGGGGGAAGCACCGGGGAGCTGTTTTTT; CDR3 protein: CASSEPPGGSTGELFF
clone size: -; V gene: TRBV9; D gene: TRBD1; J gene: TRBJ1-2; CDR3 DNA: TGTGCCAGCAGCGTAGAGACAGGGGGCGGTGGCTACACCTTC; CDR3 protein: CASSVETGGGGYTF
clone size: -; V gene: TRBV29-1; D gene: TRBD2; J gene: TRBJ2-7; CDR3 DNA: TGCAGCGTCGCCGGGACTAGCGGTAGCTCCTACGAGCAGTACTTC; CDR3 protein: CSVAGTSGSSYEQYF
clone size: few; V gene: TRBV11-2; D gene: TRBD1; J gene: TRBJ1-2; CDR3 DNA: TGTGCCAGCAGCTTAGCCGGGACAGCTCACTACACCTTC; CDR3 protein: CASSLAGTAHYTF